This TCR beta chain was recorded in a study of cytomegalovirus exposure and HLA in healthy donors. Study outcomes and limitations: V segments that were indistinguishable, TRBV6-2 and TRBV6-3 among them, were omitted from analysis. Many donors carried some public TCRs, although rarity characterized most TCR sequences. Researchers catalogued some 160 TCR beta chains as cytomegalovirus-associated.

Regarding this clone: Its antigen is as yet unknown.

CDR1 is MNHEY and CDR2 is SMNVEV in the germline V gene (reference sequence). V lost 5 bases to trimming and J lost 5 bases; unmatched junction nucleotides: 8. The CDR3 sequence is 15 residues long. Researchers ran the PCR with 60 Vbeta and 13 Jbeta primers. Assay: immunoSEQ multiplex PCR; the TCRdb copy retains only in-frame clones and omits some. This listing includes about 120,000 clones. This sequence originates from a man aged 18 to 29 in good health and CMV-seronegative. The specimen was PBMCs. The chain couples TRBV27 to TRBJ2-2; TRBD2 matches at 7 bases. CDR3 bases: TGTGCCAGCAGTGCGAGAACAGCGGGGACCGGGGAGCTGTTTTTT. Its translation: CASSARTAGTGELFF.